The 21 T cell receptor beta chains presented below share a single source sample, sequenced in a study of beta chain features in type 1 diabetes. Expressed TCRB transcripts were sequenced, since all the RNA that had been isolated was reverse transcribed. Generated by immunoSEQ multiplex PCR, the TCRdb table keeps only in-frame clones and is missing some. The repertoire holds 390,000 or so clones, with about 15% as singletons. Source material: naive CD4+ T cells from blood. The receptors derive from a man aged 30-40 years in good health.

V and J are TRBV2 and TRBJ2-5; no reliable D call. CDR3 length: 13 amino acids. The V end was cut by 4 bases, the J end by 3 bases, with 9 bases between. The germline V gene has CDR1 SNHLY and CDR2 FYNNEI. CDR3 sequence (DNA): TGTGCCAGCAGTGTCAAAGGCGAAGAGACCCAGTACTTC. Translating gives CASSVKGEETQYF.

Only a few counts were recorded for this clone. This chain uses TRBV25-1 with TRBJ2-3; D unclear. The germline CDR1 and CDR2 sequences are MGHDK and SYGVNS. This CDR3 comprises 13 residues. V was trimmed by 3 bases and J by 1 base, leaving 5 bases between them. The CDR3 DNA sequence: TGTGCCAGCAGTGAGACGGGCACAGATACGCAGTATTTT. Translating gives CASSETGTDTQYF.

This clone was found a few times. The chain couples TRBV4-3 to TRBJ2-7; 7 nucleotides align to TRBD1. This CDR3 spans 16 amino acids. Trimming at V came to 0 bases and at J to 1 base, leaving 6 bases not matched to a gene. Germline CDR1 LGHNA, CDR2 YSLEER. Here the CDR3 reads CASSQDRGRGSYEQYF. CDR3 sequence (DNA): TGCGCCAGCAGCCAAGATCGGGGCAGGGGGTCCTACGAGCAGTACTTC.

The chain links TRBV2 to TRBJ2-7; D is ambiguous. CDR1 and CDR2 (germline): SNHLY, FYNNEI. This CDR3 region has 11 residues. V lost 4 bases to trimming and J lost 3 bases, with 4 bases between them. As DNA, the CDR3 is TGTGCCAGCAGTGTGGACTACGAGCAGTACTTC. This encodes CASSVDYEQYF.

This clone has more than one count but fewer than ten. The rearrangement joins TRBV29-1 to TRBJ2-3, with D perhaps TRBD1 (6 bases). Germline lookup yields CDR1 SQVTM and CDR2 ANQGSEA. The CDR3 sequence is 11 residues long. Trimming removed 8 bases from V and 6 bases from J, with 12 bases in between. CDR3 loop: CSIRQVDTQYF. The CDR3 nucleotides are TGCAGCATAAGACAGGTCGATACGCAGTATTTT.

Details on this clone: A much larger clone differs from this one at a single base, so this may be a read error. The chain employs TRBV11-2 and TRBJ2-5; the D is unclear. This CDR3 region has 12 residues. CDR1 SGHAT and CDR2 FQNNGV come from the germline V gene. Deletions cut 3 bases from V and 1 base from J, with 3 bases between. The CDR3 is CASSFAQETQYF. DNA for the CDR3: TGTGCCAGCAGCTTCGCCCAAGAGACCCAGTACTTC.

The rearrangement links TRBV7-2 to TRBJ2-5; 12 bases align to TRBD2. J lost 5 bases, V lost 4 bases, and 5 bases had no gene match. This CDR3 is built from 15 residues. Per germline, CDR1 SGHTA and CDR2 FQGNSA. CDR3 loop: CASSSTSGSGETQYF. CDR3 DNA: TGTGCCAGCAGCTCGACTAGCGGGAGCGGGGAGACCCAGTACTTC.

The CDR3 reads CASSLGLAGEFF. The CDR3 DNA follows: TGTGCCAGCAGCCTCGGACTAGCGGGAGAATTCTTC. This chain uses TRBV2 with TRBJ2-1, with 13 nucleotides matching TRBD2. Trimming removed 6 bases from V and 16 bases from J; junction bases left unmatched: 6. CDR1 is SNHLY and CDR2 is FYNNEI in the germline V gene. The CDR3 has 12 residues.

The chain carries TRBV14 and TRBJ1-5; D is undetermined. Trimming removed 4 bases at V and 4 bases at J, with 8 bases between. The CDR3 has 13 residues. Germline loops: CDR1 SGHDN, CDR2 FVKESK. CDR3: CASSRRGNQPQHF. The CDR3 DNA sequence: TGTGCCAGCAGCCGTCGCGGGAATCAGCCCCAGCATTTT.

This clone has a handful of counts. The rearrangement uses TRBV13 and TRBJ2-5; possible D gene TRBD2, 6 bases. The CDR3 extends over 13 amino acids. Trimming cost V 5 bases and J 5 bases, with 12 bases left between them. CDR1 PRHDT and CDR2 FYEKMQ come from the germline V gene (reference sequence). The CDR3 loop reads CASSPDYSETQYF. Here the CDR3 DNA reads TGTGCCAGCAGCCCGGACTATTCGGAGACCCAGTACTTC.

This clone appeared a few times. The V gene is TRBV6-5, the J gene TRBJ2-3, with 7 bases matching TRBD1. CDR1 is MNHEY and CDR2 is SVGAGI in the germline V gene. J gave up 4 bases and V 7 bases, and 5 bases lay outside the gene matches. The CDR3 runs 13 residues. CDR3 nucleotides: TGTGCCAGCACGGCAGGGGGTCCAGATACGCAGTATTTT. This sequence encodes CASTAGGPDTQYF.

This chain uses TRBV5-4 with TRBJ2-3; D possibly corresponds to TRBD2 (6 bases). In germline, CDR1 is SGHNT, CDR2 YYREEE (reference sequence). The CDR3 spans 17 residues. V was shortened by 6 bases and J by 5 bases, with 25 bases between the two germline ends. The CDR3 region is CASTPREADLRGDTQYF. The CDR3 nucleotides are TGTGCCAGCACCCCAAGGGAGGCGGACTTAAGGGGAGATACGCAGTATTTT.

This clone was counted only a few times. The genes are TRBV29-1 and TRBJ2-1; no definite D call. Trimming stripped 3 bases from V and 9 bases from J, with 9 bases between. Germline V gene sequence: CDR1 SQVTM, CDR2 ANQGSEA. The CDR3 extends over 11 amino acids. The CDR3 region has the DNA TGCAGCGTTGACCCGGTGGGTGAGCAGTTCTTC. Translated: CSVDPVGEQFF.

This clone was seen more than once but under ten times. This sequence joins TRBV18 and TRBJ1-1, with D hard to call. The length of the CDR3 is 15 residues. The germline V gene has CDR1 KGHSH and CDR2 LQKENI. V was clipped by 2 bases and J by 4 bases, with 14 bases between them. This CDR3 is CASSPFRYSVTEAFF. In DNA, the CDR3 is TGTGCCAGCTCACCATTTCGGTACTCTGTCACTGAAGCTTTCTTT.

J is TRBJ2-3 and V is TRBV2; 10 bases match TRBD2. Looked up from germline, CDR1 is SNHLY and CDR2 is FYNNEI. With V trimmed by 4 bases and J by 4 bases, 5 bases remained unmatched. The CDR3 is made up of 15 amino acids. CDR3 in DNA: TGTGCCAGCAGTGGACTAGCGGGCCTCTCAGATACGCAGTATTTT. As protein: CASSGLAGLSDTQYF. The variable domain in full, with the rest retrieved from reference TRBV2 and TRBJ2-3, is EPEVTQTPSHQVTQMGQEVILRCVPISNHLYFYWYRQILGQKVEFLVSFYNNEISEKSEIFDDQFSVERPDGSNFTLKIRSTKLEDSAMYFCASSGLAGLSDTQYFGPGTRLTVL.

This clone showed up just a few times. The rearrangement joins TRBV19 to TRBJ2-1; D remains unclear. V lost 7 bases and J 4 bases, leaving 14 bases between the germline ends. Germline assignment: CDR1 LNHDA and CDR2 SQIVND (reference sequence). This CDR3 has 14 amino acids. Here the CDR3 reads CASMRSVTYNEQFF. Here the CDR3 DNA reads TGTGCCAGTATGAGATCGGTGACTTACAATGAGCAGTTCTTC.

The chain carries TRBV9 and TRBJ2-1, with TRBD1 identical over 8 bases. J was trimmed by 9 bases and V by 2 bases; bases with no gene match: 10. The germline CDR1 and CDR2 sequences are SGDLS and YYNGEE. There are 15 residues in the CDR3. CDR3 residues: CASSVTQGAQGEQFF. The CDR3 DNA reads as TGTGCCAGCAGCGTTACTCAGGGGGCACAGGGTGAGCAGTTCTTC.

The table lists this clone with a few counts. The chain uses TRBV29-1 and TRBJ2-1; no firm D call. Per germline, CDR1 SQVTM and CDR2 ANQGSEA. The CDR3 contains 14 residues. Trimming removed 7 bases at V and 5 bases at J, with 18 bases between. CDR3 bases: TGCAGCGGAGATCTTGATTCGGTCAACAATGAGCAGTTCTTC. This gives the protein CSGDLDSVNNEQFF.

The chain couples TRBV29-1 to TRBJ2-5, with D possibly TRBD2 on 6 matching bases. V lost 7 bases to trimming and J lost 6 bases, with 9 bases between them. Looked up from germline, CDR1 is SQVTM and CDR2 is ANQGSEA. CDR3 length: 10 amino acids. In nucleotides, the CDR3 is TGCAGCGCGGGGGACCAGACCCAGTACTTC. This codes for CSAGDQTQYF.

The chain uses TRBV19 and TRBJ2-5; the match to TRBD1 covers 10 bases. This CDR3 region has 14 residues. Losses at the gene ends were 5 bases for V and 6 bases for J; bases not matched to a gene: 6. Germline V gene sequence: CDR1 LNHDA, CDR2 SQIVND (reference sequence). The CDR3 sequence is CASSQDRGQKTQYF. CDR3 nucleotides: TGTGCCAGTAGTCAAGACAGGGGGCAGAAGACCCAGTACTTC.

This clone was found a few times. V and J are TRBV7-2 and TRBJ2-4; no definite D call. Germline V gene data show CDR1 as SGHTA and CDR2 as FQGNSA. This CDR3 has 12 residues. The V gene lost 1 base and the J gene lost 12 bases, with 10 bases spanning the gap. The CDR3 bases are TGTGCCAGCAGCTTAGACCCTGCGCGTCAGTACTTC. Translation gives CASSLDPARQYF.